The clone carrying this T cell receptor (beta chain) has ten or more counts. Antigen: not known. The ends were cut back, 6 bases at V and 4 bases at J, with 7 bases in the middle. Germline-derived CDR1 and CDR2 are LGHNT and FRNRAP. This CDR3 region has 12 residues. The data were obtained in a study of spatial heterogeneity in lung cancer. Study-wide points: Detection of ubiquitous tumor TCRs in blood was higher at resection than follow-up.

Stated time point: sample taken at primary tumor resection. Whole RNA, isolated from tumor, nontumor lung or frozen PBMC, was sequenced without prior sorting. The donor population consisted of approximately 79 patients with untreated, early-stage non-small cell lung cancer. TCRdb re-derived calls from the 5' RACE reads in MiXCR, one entry per CDR3 protein. The table shows tens of thousands of distinct CDR3 sequences, with 10% to 15% occurring only once. Here the sequenced sample was PBMCs, taken at surgery. This sequence originates from a male donor with early-stage non-small cell lung cancer. V gene TRBV12-5 combines with J gene TRBJ1-5; TRBD1 is a possible D gene (5 bases). For the CDR3, the DNA is TGTGCTAGTGGCTCAGGGAATCAGCCCCAGCATTTT. Protein sequence: CASGSGNQPQHF.